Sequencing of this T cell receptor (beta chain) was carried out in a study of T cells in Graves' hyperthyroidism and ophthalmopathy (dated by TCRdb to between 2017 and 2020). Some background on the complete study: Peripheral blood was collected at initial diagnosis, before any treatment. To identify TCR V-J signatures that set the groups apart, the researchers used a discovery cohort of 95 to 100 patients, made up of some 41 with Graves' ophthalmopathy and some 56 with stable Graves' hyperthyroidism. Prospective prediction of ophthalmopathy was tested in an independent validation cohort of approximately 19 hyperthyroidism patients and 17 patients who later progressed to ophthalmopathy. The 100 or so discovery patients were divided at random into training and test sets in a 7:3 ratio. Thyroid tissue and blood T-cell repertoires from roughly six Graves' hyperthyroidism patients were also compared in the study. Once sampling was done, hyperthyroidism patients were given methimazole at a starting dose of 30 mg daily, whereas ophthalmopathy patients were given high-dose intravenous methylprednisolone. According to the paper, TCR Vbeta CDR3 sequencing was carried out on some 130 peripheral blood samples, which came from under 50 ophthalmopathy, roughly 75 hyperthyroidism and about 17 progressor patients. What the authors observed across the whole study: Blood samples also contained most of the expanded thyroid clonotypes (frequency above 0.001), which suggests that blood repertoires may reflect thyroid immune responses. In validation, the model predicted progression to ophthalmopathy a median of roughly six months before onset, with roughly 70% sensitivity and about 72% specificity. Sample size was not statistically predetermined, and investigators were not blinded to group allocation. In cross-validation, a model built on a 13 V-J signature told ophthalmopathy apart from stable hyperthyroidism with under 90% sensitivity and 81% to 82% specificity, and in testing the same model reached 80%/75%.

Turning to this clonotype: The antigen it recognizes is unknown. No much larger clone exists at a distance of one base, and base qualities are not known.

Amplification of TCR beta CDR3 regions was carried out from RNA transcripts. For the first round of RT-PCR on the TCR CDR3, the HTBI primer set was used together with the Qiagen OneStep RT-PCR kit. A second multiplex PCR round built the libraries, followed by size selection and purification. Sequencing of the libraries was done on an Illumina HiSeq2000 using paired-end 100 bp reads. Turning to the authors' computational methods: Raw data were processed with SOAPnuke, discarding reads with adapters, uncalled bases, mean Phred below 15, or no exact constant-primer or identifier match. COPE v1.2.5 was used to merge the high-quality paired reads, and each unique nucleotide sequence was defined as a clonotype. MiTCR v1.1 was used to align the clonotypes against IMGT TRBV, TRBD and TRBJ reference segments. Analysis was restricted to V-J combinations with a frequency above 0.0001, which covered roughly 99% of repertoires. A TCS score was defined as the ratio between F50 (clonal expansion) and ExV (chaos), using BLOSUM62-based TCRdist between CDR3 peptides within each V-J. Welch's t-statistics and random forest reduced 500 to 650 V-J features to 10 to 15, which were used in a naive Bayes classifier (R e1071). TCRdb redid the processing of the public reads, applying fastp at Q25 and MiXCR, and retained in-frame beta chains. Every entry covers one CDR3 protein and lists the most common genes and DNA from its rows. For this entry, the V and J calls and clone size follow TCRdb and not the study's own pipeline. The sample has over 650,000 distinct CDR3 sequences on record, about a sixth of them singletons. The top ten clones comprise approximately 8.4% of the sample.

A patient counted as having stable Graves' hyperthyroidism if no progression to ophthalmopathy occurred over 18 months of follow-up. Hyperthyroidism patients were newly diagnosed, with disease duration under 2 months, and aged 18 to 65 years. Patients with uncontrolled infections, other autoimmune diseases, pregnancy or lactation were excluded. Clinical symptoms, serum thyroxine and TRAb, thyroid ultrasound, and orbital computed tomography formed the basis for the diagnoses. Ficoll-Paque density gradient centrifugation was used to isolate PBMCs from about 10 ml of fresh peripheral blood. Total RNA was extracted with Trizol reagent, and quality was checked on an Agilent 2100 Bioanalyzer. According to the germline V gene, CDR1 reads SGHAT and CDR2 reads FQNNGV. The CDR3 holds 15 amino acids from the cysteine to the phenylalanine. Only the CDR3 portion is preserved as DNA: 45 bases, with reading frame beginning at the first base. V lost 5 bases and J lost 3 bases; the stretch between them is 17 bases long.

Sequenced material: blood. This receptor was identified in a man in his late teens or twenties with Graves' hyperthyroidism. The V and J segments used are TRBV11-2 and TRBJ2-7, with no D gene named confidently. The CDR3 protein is CASSRGVARSYEQYF. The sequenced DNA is TGTGCCAGCAGCAGAGGCGTCGCAAGGAGCTACGAGCAGTACTTC.